This record concerns one T cell receptor (beta chain) sequence. Generated by immunoSEQ multiplex PCR, the TCRdb table keeps only in-frame clones and is missing some. The repertoire has roughly 330,000 clones, 87% of them found once; the top ten carry 5.5% to 6%. The data were taken from a study of blood T cell repertoires in COVID-19. Germline V gene sequence: CDR1 MNHEY, CDR2 SMNVEV (reference sequence). This CDR3 contains 19 residues. The V gene end was trimmed by 6 bases and the J gene end by 0 bases; junction bases not matched to a gene: 17. This chain uses TRBV27 with TRBJ1-5; TRBD1 agrees at 7 bases. The sequenced sample was PBMCs or T cells enriched from blood (not recorded which). The receptor was isolated from a woman aged 25 to 39 who had recovered from COVID-19. The CDR3 loop reads CASSAVGQGGGYSNQPQHF. For the CDR3, the DNA is TGTGCCAGCAGCGCGGTGGGGCAAGGGGGCGGATATAGCAATCAGCCCCAGCATTTT.